This note documents a single TCR beta chain sequence. Antigen: not known. The CDR3 runs 13 residues. V was trimmed by 0 bases and J by 7 bases, leaving 10 bases between them. CDR1 and CDR2 (germline): LGHNA, YSLEER. The sample comes from a study of tumor-infiltrating lymphocytes in localized non-small cell lung cancer. Across the whole study: Patients included smokers and never-smokers with various histologies, some sampled after neoadjuvant chemotherapy. Overall study findings and caveats: Higher tumor T cell infiltration than in uninvolved lung was supported by TCRbeta sequencing. No T-cell fraction difference was seen between IM1 and IM2 tumors.

TCRdb keeps only in-frame clones here, not all; method: immunoSEQ multiplex PCR. The sample lists roughly 7,000 clones; approximately 74% were seen once. The sequence was obtained from a human donor with non-small cell lung cancer. The J gene is TRBJ2-7, the V gene TRBV4-3, with a possible D match to TRBD2 (5 bases). The sequenced sample consisted of lung tumor tissue. The CDR3, as DNA: TGCGCCAGCAGCCAAGAGGGCCCGGGAGAGCAGTACTTC. This gives the protein CASSQEGPGEQYF.